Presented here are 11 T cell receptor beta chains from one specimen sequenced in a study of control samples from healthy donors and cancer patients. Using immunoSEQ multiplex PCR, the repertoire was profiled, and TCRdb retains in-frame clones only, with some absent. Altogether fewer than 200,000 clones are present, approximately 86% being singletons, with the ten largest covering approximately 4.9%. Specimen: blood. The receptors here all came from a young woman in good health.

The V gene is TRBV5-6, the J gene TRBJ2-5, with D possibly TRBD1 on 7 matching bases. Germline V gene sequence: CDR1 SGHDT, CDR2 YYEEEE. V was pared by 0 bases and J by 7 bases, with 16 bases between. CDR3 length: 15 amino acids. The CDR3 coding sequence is TGTGCCAGCAGCTTGGTACGAGGGCAGGGGGGGACCCAGTACTTC. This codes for CASSLVRGQGGTQYF.

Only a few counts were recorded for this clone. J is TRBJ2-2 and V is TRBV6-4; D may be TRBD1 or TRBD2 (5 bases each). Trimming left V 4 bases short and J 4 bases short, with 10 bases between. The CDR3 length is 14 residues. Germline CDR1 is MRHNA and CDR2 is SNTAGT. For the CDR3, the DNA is TGTGCCAGCAGTGCCACTGGGGGCACCGGGGAGCTGTTTTTT. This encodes CASSATGGTGELFF.

In DNA form, the CDR3 reads TGTGCCTGGAGTAGGGACAGGGTATACAATGAGCAGTTCTTC. Amino acids: CAWSRDRVYNEQFF. The V and J genes are TRBV30 and TRBJ2-1, with 9 bases fitting TRBD1. This CDR3 has 14 residues. V lost 2 bases, J lost 4 bases, and 3 bases stayed unmatched. Germline-derived CDR1 and CDR2 are GTSNPN and SVGIG (reference sequence).

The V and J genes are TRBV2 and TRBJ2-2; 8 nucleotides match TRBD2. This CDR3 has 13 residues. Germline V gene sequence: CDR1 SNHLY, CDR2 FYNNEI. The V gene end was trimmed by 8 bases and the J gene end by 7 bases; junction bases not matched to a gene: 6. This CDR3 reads CASAGTSVGELFF. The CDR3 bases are TGTGCCAGCGCCGGGACTAGTGTCGGGGAGCTGTTTTTT.

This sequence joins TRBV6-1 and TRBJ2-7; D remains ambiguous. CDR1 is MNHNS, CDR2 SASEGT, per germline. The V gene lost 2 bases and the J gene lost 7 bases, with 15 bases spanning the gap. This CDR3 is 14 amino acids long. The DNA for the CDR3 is TGTGCCAGCAGTGAATTGGGCGAGCTCTGGGAGCAGTACTTC. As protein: CASSELGELWEQYF.

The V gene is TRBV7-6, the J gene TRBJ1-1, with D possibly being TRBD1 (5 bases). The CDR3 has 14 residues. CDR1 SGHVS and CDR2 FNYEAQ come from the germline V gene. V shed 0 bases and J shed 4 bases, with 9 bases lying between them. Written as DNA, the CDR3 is TGTGCCAGCAGCTTAGCGGGGGGGACCACTGAAGCTTTCTTT. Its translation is CASSLAGGTTEAFF.

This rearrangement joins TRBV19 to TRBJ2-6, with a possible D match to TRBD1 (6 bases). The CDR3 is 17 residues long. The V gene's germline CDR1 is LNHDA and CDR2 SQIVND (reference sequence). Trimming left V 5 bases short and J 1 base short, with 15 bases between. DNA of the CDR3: TGTGCCAGTAGTGGAAGGACAGTCGGATCTGGGGCCAACGTCCTGACTTTC. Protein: CASSGRTVGSGANVLTF.

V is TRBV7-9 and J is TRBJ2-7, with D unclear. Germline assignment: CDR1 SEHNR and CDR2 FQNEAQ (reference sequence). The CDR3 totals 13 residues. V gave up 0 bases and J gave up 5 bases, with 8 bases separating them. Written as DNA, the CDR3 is TGTGCCAGCAGCTTAGCGTCACCCCACGAGCAGTACGTC. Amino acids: CASSLASPHEQYV.

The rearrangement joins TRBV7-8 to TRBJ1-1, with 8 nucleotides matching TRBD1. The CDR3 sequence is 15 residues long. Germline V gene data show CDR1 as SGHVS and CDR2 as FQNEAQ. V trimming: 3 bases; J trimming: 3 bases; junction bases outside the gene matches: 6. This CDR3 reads CASSFEGQEYTEAFF. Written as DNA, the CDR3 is TGTGCCAGCAGCTTCGAGGGACAGGAGTACACTGAAGCTTTCTTT.

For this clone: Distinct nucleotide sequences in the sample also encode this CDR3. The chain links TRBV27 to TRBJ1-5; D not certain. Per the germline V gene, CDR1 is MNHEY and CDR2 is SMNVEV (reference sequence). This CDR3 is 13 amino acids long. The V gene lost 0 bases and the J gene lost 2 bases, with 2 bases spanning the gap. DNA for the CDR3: TGTGCCAGCAGTTTATCAGGCAATCAGCCCCAGCATTTT. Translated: CASSLSGNQPQHF.

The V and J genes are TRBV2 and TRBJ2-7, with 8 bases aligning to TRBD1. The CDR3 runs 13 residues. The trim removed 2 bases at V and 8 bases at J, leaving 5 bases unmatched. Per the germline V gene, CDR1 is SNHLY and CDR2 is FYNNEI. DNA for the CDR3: TGTGCCAGCAGTGAAACAGGGGGAGGAAAGCAGTACTTC. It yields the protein CASSETGGGKQYF.